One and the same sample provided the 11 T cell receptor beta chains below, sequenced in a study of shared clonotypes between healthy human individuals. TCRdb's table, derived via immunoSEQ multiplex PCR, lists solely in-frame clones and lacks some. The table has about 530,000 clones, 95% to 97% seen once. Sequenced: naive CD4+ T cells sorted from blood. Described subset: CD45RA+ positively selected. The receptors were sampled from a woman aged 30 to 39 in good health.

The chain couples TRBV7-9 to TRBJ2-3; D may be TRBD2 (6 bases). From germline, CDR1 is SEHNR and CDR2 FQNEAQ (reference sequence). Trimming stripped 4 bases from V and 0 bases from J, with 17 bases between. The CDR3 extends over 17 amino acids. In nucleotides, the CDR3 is TGTGCCAGCAGCTCGACCGAGGAGCGGGCGAGCACAGATACGCAGTATTTT. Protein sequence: CASSSTEERASTDTQYF. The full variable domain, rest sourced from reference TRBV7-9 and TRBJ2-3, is DTGVSQNPRHKITKRGQNVTFRCDPISEHNRLYWYRQTLGQGPEFLTYFQNEAQLEKSRLLSDRFSAERPKGSFSTLEIQRTEQGDSAMYLCASSSTEERASTDTQYFGPGTRLTVL.

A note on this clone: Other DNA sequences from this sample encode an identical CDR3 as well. The CDR3: CASRDPLARETQYF. The CDR3 region has the DNA TGTGCCAGCAGAGATCCGTTGGCACGGGAGACCCAGTACTTC. The genes are TRBV2 and TRBJ2-5, with no clear D. Germline V lookup: CDR1 SNHLY, CDR2 FYNNEI. The CDR3 is made up of 14 amino acids. V was shortened by 6 bases and J by 5 bases, with 16 bases between the two germline ends.

The CDR3 DNA follows: TGTGCCAGCAGTGCCCATACAGGGAGCTCCTACAATGAGCAGTTCTTC. Amino acid sequence: CASSAHTGSSYNEQFF. J is TRBJ2-1 and V is TRBV28; tentative D call: TRBD1 (6 bases). There are 16 residues in the CDR3. V was cut by 5 bases and J by 0 bases, with 14 bases left in between. Looked up from germline, CDR1 is MDHEN and CDR2 is SYDVKM.

The CDR3 region has the DNA TGCGCCAGCAGCCAAATGGCGGGGGGGAGCTATGGCTACACCTTC. Protein: CASSQMAGGSYGYTF. The V and J genes are TRBV4-1 and TRBJ1-2, with D perhaps matching TRBD1 (5 bases). V was clipped by 2 bases and J by 4 bases, with 14 bases between them. The CDR3 is 15 residues long. Germline V gives CDR1 MGHRA, CDR2 YSYEKL.

The CDR3 loop is CASVKGATEAFF. The CDR3 nucleotides read TGTGCCAGCGTAAAGGGGGCCACTGAAGCTTTCTTT. The chain carries TRBV28 and TRBJ1-1; 7 nucleotides line up with TRBD1. From germline, CDR1 is MDHEN and CDR2 SYDVKM. CDR3 length: 12 amino acids. With V trimmed by 8 bases and J by 4 bases, 4 bases remained unmatched.

CDR3 DNA: TGTGCCAGCAGCTCCATAGCTCTGGGGGCCAACGTCCTGACTTTC. Protein sequence: CASSSIALGANVLTF. V usage is TRBV7-2 and J usage is TRBJ2-6; D gene uncertain. CDR3 length: 15 residues. Germline CDR1 and CDR2: SGHTA and FQGNSA. V was cut by 4 bases and J by 4 bases, with 11 bases left in between.

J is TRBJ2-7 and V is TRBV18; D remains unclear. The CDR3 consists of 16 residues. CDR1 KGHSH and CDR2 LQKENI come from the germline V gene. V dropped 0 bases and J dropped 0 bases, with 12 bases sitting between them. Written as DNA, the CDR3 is TGTGCCAGCTCACCACCGGGGAAAATAGTCTCCTACGAGCAGTACTTC. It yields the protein CASSPPGKIVSYEQYF.

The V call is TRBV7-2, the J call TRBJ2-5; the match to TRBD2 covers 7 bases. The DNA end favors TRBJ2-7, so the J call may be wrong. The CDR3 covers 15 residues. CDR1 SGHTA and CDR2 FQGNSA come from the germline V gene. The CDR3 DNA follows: TGTGCCAGCAGCTTAGCGGTGGGAGGGCCCTACGAGCAGTACTTC. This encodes CASSLAVGGPYEQYF.

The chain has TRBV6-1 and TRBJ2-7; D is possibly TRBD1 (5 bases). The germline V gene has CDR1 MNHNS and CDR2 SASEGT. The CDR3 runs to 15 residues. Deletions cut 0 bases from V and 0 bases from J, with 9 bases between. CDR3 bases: TGTGCCAGCAGTGAAGCGCTTGACAGCTCCTACGAGCAGTACTTC. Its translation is CASSEALDSSYEQYF.

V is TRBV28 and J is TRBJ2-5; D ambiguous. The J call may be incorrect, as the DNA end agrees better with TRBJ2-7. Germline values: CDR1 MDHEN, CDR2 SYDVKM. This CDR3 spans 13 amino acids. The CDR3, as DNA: TGTGCCAGCAGTTTCGGCGTAATCTACGAGCAGTACTTC. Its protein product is CASSFGVIYEQYF.

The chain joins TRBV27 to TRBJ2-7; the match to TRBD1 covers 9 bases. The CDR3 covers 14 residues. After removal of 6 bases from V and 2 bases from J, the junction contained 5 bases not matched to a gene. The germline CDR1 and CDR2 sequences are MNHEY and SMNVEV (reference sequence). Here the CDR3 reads CASRGQGQTYEQYF. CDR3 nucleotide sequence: TGTGCCAGCAGGGGACAGGGCCAGACCTACGAGCAGTACTTC.